This TCR beta chain was identified during a study of blood T cell repertoires in COVID-19 (dated by TCRdb to 2019 to 2021). With regard to the full study: Samples from collaborators originated in the United States, Italy and Spain and spanned both the acute and convalescent phases of COVID-19. Nearly every sample came with metadata listing a de-identified subject ID, COVID-19 status, age in years and sex. The samples were drawn from the first 160 participants of the ongoing ImmuneRACE study and from roughly 1,300 subjects provided by 6 global collaborators. Where HLA class I and class II types were available, the types were taken from metadata supplied by the sample provider, not from assay-based typing. The prospective study material was composed of cDNA or gDNA derived from T cells, B-cell-depleted T cells, or PBMCs. Deeply sampled blood TCRbeta repertoires from subjects exposed to, actively infected with, or recovered from COVID-19 were included in the dataset. A freely available public database, intended as a resource for researchers studying the immune response to SARS-CoV-2, is where the repertoires were released. Summary of the overall study and its limitations: The amount of clinical and demographic metadata varied by source and participant and was provided uncurated.

In Seattle, one collaborating source enrolled patients while the infection was active and tracked those patients longitudinally over the course of disease. Collaborating institutions collected whole blood in K2EDTA tubes following their own protocols. For TCRbeta analysis, collaborator samples were shipped as frozen whole blood, as isolated PBMCs, or as DNA extracted from either sample type. V is cut by 2 bases and J by 9 bases, and the space between the germline ends is 6 bases. Based on the germline V gene, the CDR1 and CDR2 sequences are SGHRS and YFSETQ. Spanning cysteine to phenylalanine, the CDR3 consists of 11 amino acids. Kept here is only the CDR3 DNA, which spans 33 bases and is read in frame from base 1. TCRbeta CDR3 regions were amplified from genomic DNA using the immunoSEQ Assay, a bias-controlled multiplex PCR. For the original study's pipeline: The number of nucleated cells in each sample was estimated by amplification of reference gene primers within the assay. To quantify the absolute abundance of each unique TCRbeta CDR3 rearrangement, sequence reads were collapsed and filtered. For each sample, productive Simpson clonality was calculated as the square root of Simpson's diversity index over productive rearrangements. TCRdb re-hosts the immuneACCESS table, in-frame sequences only. Its copies lack some clones; in the studies checked, an unresolved V gene accounts for under half of them, and the cause for the rest is not known. The V and J calls and clone size were taken over from that table, and D and trimming were inferred from the DNA. In all, the sample holds approximately 500,000 clones, and roughly nine tenths of those were seen once. Of the sample, approximately 0.9% is held by the ten largest clones.

Of note for this clone: This clone's antigen is unknown. No base quality values were provided; no much bigger clone lies one nucleotide off.

The rearrangement combines TRBV5-1 with TRBJ2-1; a confident D gene designation cannot be given. Sequenced sample: peripheral blood. The TCR was taken from a man aged 18 to 29 with COVID-19, enrolled during active disease. DNA sequence: TGCGCCAGCAGCTTCGAGGCTGAGCAGTTCTTC. It specifies CASSFEAEQFF.